Following are 10 T cell receptor beta chains from one sample sequenced in a study of technical replicates of blood from a handful of donors. Data came from immunoSEQ multiplex PCR; TCRdb stores just in-frame clones and leaves some out. The repertoire includes around 64,000 clones, 93% of them detected once, and 4.2% sits in the top ten. The source material was PBMCs. These receptors were collected from a human donor in good health. Some clones in this sample may be carry-over from other donors' samples.

The J gene is TRBJ2-2, the V gene TRBV4-3; D is possibly TRBD1 (5 bases). Trimming stripped 2 bases from V and 7 bases from J, with 14 bases between. CDR3 length: 15 amino acids. From germline, CDR1 is LGHNA and CDR2 YSLEER. CDR3 bases: TGCGCCAGCAGCCAAATGAAGGGGCAGTACGGGGAGCTGTTTTTT. This sequence encodes CASSQMKGQYGELFF.

This clone turned up a few times. The V call is TRBV2, the J call TRBJ2-2; no definite D call. The length of the CDR3 is 15 residues. Trimming took off 7 bases at V and 5 bases at J, with 17 bases between the two ends. Germline CDR1 SNHLY, CDR2 FYNNEI. CDR3 region: CASTASAVVTGELFF. The CDR3 nucleotides are TGTGCCAGCACCGCGTCGGCGGTGGTTACCGGGGAGCTGTTTTTT.

V and J are TRBV4-2 and TRBJ1-1; 8 bases fit TRBD1. The CDR3 consists of 16 residues. After removal of 4 bases from V and 3 bases from J, the junction contained 10 bases not matched to a gene. Germline values: CDR1 LGHNA, CDR2 YNFKEQ. Here the CDR3 reads CASSLLGTGVDTEAFF. CDR3 nucleotide sequence: TGTGCCAGCAGCCTTCTTGGGACAGGCGTCGACACTGAAGCTTTCTTT.

This rearrangement joins TRBV11-2 to TRBJ1-1; TRBD1 matches at 7 bases. Trimming took 5 bases from V and 4 from J; bases not matched to a gene: 13. CDR3 length equals 16 residues. Germline CDR1 reads SGHAT; CDR2 reads FQNNGV. The DNA of the CDR3 is TGTGCCAGCAGCGCTCTGGAGGGGGCTTTGGGCACTGAAGCTTTCTTT. It is translated as CASSALEGALGTEAFF.

This rearrangement joins TRBV19 to TRBJ2-7, with 10 bases identical to TRBD1. CDR1 and CDR2 from the germline V gene are LNHDA and SQIVND (reference sequence). Trimming at V came to 6 bases and at J to 4 bases, leaving 9 bases not matched to a gene. The length of the CDR3 is 15 residues. This chain's CDR3 is CASSFGTGATYEQYF. For the CDR3, the DNA is TGTGCCAGTAGCTTCGGGACAGGGGCGACGTACGAGCAGTACTTC.

The chain carries TRBV6-5 and TRBJ2-4; a weak D match, TRBD1 (5 bases). Between the trimmed V and J ends, which lost 2 bases and 0 bases, there was a span of 8 bases. This CDR3 is 15 amino acids long. Germline V CDR1 and CDR2: MNHEY, SVGAGI. In DNA, the CDR3 is TGTGCCAGCAGTTACCTCAGGGTAGCCAAAAACATTCAGTACTTC. Its translation is CASSYLRVAKNIQYF.

The V call is TRBV5-1, the J call TRBJ2-7, with D maybe TRBD2 (6 bases). Germline V gene lookup returns CDR1 SGHRS and CDR2 YFSETQ. This CDR3 comprises 16 residues. The V and J ends lost 1 base and 6 bases respectively, with 20 bases between them. This chain's CDR3 is CASSLYSIGGQAEQYF. CDR3 DNA: TGCGCCAGCAGCTTGTATTCTATCGGAGGGCAGGCCGAGCAGTACTTC.

The chain employs TRBV5-1 and TRBJ1-1; D call uncertain. The CDR3 length is 11 residues. The V end was cut by 7 bases, the J end by 3 bases, with 7 bases between. CDR1 and CDR2 from the germline V gene are SGHRS and YFSETQ. CDR3 sequence (DNA): TGCGCCAGCCGGAGGGACACTGAAGCTTTCTTT. It translates to CASRRDTEAFF.

This chain joins TRBV5-1 and TRBJ2-7, with D perhaps TRBD2 (7 bases). The CDR3 has 15 amino acids. The germline V gene has CDR1 SGHRS and CDR2 YFSETQ. V lost 3 bases and J lost 6, with 19 bases in between. CDR3 residues: CASSSLMGGGSEQYF. DNA for the CDR3: TGCGCCAGCAGCTCTCTGATGGGAGGGGGTAGCGAGCAGTACTTC. The full variable domain, completed using reference TRBV5-1 and TRBJ2-7, is KAGVTQTPRYLIKTRGQQVTLSCSPISGHRSVSWYQQTPGQGLQFLFEYFSETQRNKGNFPGRFSGRQFSNSRSEMNVSTLELGDSALYLCASSSLMGGGSEQYFGPGTRLTVT.

The rearrangement joins TRBV4-2 to TRBJ1-5, with 7 bases that match TRBD1. CDR1 is LGHNA, CDR2 YNFKEQ, per germline. The ends lost 3 bases at V and 10 bases at J; junction bases unmatched: 9. The CDR3 spans 14 residues. The CDR3 DNA reads TGTGCCAGCAGCCAGGCGGGACAGAACAACCCCCAGCATTTT. Translation: CASSQAGQNNPQHF.